This T cell receptor (beta chain) came from a study of blood T cell repertoires in COVID-19. Study background: Both acute and convalescent COVID-19 samples were obtained from the United States, Italy and Spain. PBMCs, B-cell-depleted T cells, or T cells provided the cDNA or gDNA that made up the material.

In its sample, this clone ranks as medium-sized. Germline CDR1 and CDR2: MNHEY and SMNVEV (reference sequence). V shed 5 bases and J 5 bases; nucleotides not matched to a gene: 5. The CDR3 runs to 15 residues. Authors' processing steps: Estimation of nucleated cell counts relied on the amplification of reference gene primers. Assay used: immunoSEQ multiplex PCR; TCRdb lists only in-frame clones, some missing. V and J calls and clone size are those listed in that table; D and trimming were worked out from the DNA. There are 200,000 to 250,000 clones in the sample; around nine tenths occur only once, and 2.7% lies in the top ten.

This chain uses TRBV27 with TRBJ2-7; 14 positions match TRBD2. This TCR was sampled from a woman aged 60 to 75 with acute or convalescent COVID-19. The sequenced sample was peripheral blood. The CDR3 region is CASSLGTSGSDEQYF. The CDR3 coding sequence is TGTGCCAGCAGTCTAGGGACTAGCGGGAGTGACGAGCAGTACTTC.